This T cell receptor (beta chain) was sequenced in a study of blood T cell repertoires in COVID-19 (dated by TCRdb to the early 2020s). A note on the overall study: Collaborator samples came from the United States, Italy and Spain and covered acute and convalescent phases of COVID-19. The prospective study material was composed of cDNA or gDNA derived from T cells, B-cell-depleted T cells, or PBMCs. Subjects who had been exposed to COVID-19, were actively infected with it, or had recovered from it provided the deeply sampled blood TCRbeta repertoires that made up the dataset. A freely available public database, intended as a resource for researchers studying the immune response to SARS-CoV-2, is where the repertoires were released. The samples were drawn from the first 160 participants of the ongoing ImmuneRACE study and from 1,254 subjects provided by 6 global collaborators. A de-identified subject ID, COVID-19 status, age in years and sex were almost always included in the sample metadata. Where HLA class I and class II types were available, the types were taken from metadata supplied by the sample provider, not from assay-based typing.

Study-level results and caveats: The amount of clinical and demographic metadata varied by source and participant and was provided uncurated.

Of note for this clone: The specificity of this receptor is unknown. No per-base quality is available; no much larger clone lies one base away.

The cysteine opens and the phenylalanine closes a CDR3 of 15 amino acids. The CDR3 DNA has 45 bases and is translated from base 1. Relative to germline, V is 0 bases shorter and J is 4 bases shorter, with 12 bases between their ends. Looking up the germline V gene yields CDR1 MNHEY and CDR2 SVGAGI. TCRbeta CDR3 regions were amplified from genomic DNA using the immunoSEQ Assay, a bias-controlled multiplex PCR. As for the original processing: Within the assay, amplification of reference gene primers was used to estimate how many nucleated cells each sample contained. To quantify the absolute abundance of each unique TCRbeta CDR3 rearrangement, sequence reads were collapsed and filtered. Productive Simpson clonality was computed per sample as the square root of Simpson's diversity index over productive rearrangements. In TCRdb, the immuneACCESS table is reduced to in-frame sequences with V and J assigned. These tables do not hold every clone; where another copy was compared, an unresolved V gene accounts for under half, and the others remain unexplained. V and J calls and clone size are copied from that table; D and trimming were computed from the DNA. For this sample there are more than 140,000 clones; 84% appear just once. The top ten clonotypes cover 7.2% of the sample.

Collaborating institutions collected whole blood in K2EDTA tubes following their own protocols. For TCRbeta analysis, collaborators shipped samples as frozen whole blood, isolated PBMCs, or DNA extracted from either of those sample types. The clonotype comes from a woman in her fifties or sixties in a cohort sampled during active or convalescent COVID-19. The sample was peripheral blood. This chain joins TRBV6-5 to TRBJ1-2, with TRBD1 as a weak D call on 5 bases. The CDR3 corresponds to CASSYSTGGSYGYTF. The sequenced DNA is TGTGCCAGCAGTTACTCAACGGGGGGAAGCTATGGCTACACCTTC.